This T cell receptor (beta chain) appears in the sequencing data of a study of blood T cell repertoires in COVID-19. Study summary: The United States, Italy and Spain supplied acute and convalescent COVID-19 samples. T cells, B-cell-depleted T cells, or PBMCs provided the cDNA or gDNA that served as material.

The germline V and J ends were trimmed by 7 bases and 6 bases, with 15 bases remaining between them. Germline CDR1 LNHDA, CDR2 SQIVND (reference sequence). The CDR3 consists of 13 residues. This clone was counted only a few times. Source study methods: It was from reference gene primer amplification that nucleated cell counts were estimated. Sequencing used immunoSEQ multiplex PCR; TCRdb keeps in-frame clones, though not all of them. V, J and clone size were drawn from that table, and D and trimming were deduced from the DNA. The sample consists of about 280,000 clones, approximately 85% of them appearing once.

This chain connects TRBV19 to TRBJ1-1; D may be TRBD1 (5 bases). The receptor was isolated from a man aged 50 to 60 with active or convalescent COVID-19. Specimen: peripheral blood. The CDR3 spells CASNRPGLPEAFF. The CDR3 nucleotides are TGTGCCAGTAACCGCCCGGGACTACCTGAAGCTTTCTTT.